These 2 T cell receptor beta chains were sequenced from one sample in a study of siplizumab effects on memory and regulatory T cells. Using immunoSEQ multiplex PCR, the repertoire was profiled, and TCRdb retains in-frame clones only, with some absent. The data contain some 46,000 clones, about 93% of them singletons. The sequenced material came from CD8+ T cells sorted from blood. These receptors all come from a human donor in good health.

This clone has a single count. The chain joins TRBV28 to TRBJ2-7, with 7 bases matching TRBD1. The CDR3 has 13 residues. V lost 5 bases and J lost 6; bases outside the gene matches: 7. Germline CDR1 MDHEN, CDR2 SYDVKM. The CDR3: CASSADRESEQYF. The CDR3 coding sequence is TGTGCCAGCAGTGCCGACAGGGAGAGCGAGCAGTACTTC. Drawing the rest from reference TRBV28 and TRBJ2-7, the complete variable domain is DVKVTQSSRYLVKRTGEKVFLECVQDMDHENMFWYRQDPGLGLRLIYFSYDVKMKEKGDIPEGYSVSREKKERFSLILESASTNQTSMYLCASSADRESEQYFGPGTRLTVT.

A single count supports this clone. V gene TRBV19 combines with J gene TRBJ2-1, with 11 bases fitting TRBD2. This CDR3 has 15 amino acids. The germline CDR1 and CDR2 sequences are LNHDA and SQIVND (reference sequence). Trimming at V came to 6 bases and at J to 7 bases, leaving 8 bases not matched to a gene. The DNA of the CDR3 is TGTGCCAGTAGCCCACTAGCGGGAGTTCAGAATGAGCAGTTCTTC. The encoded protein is CASSPLAGVQNEQFF.